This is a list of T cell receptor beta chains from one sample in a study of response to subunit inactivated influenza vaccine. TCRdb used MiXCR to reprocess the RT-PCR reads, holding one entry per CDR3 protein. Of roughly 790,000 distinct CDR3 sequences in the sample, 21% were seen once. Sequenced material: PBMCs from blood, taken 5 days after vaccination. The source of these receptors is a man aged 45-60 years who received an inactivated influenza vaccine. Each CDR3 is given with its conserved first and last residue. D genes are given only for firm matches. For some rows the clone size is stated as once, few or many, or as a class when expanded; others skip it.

TGCGCCAGCAGCCAACATTTGAATCAGCCCCAGCATTTT,CASSQHLNQPQHF,TRBV4-1,.,.,TRBJ1-5
TGCAGTGCTATTCGGACTAGCCGGGAGACCCAGTACTTC,CSAIRTSRETQYF,TRBV20-1,TRBD2,.,TRBJ2-5
TGCGCCAGCAGCTTTGGGGGACAGACTTACAATGAGCAGTTCTTC,CASSFGGQTYNEQFF,TRBV5-1,TRBD1,.,TRBJ2-1
TGCAGCGTTGCCGGGCCCAGGGGGGTTGGGGAAAAACTGTTTTTT,CSVAGPRGVGEKLFF,TRBV29-1,TRBD1,.,TRBJ1-4
TGTGCCAGCAGCAATCCTCTGAGTGGGGGCCGTAAAAACATTCAGTACTTC,CASSNPLSGGRKNIQYF,TRBV28,.,.,TRBJ2-4
TGTGCCAGCAGTTACCGAATCAACAGGGTGTACGAGCAGTACTTC,CASSYRINRVYEQYF,TRBV6-2/TRBV6-3,.,few,TRBJ2-7
TGCGCCAGCAGCCAAGAAAGGTTGGGGCACGGAGATACGCAGTATTTT,CASSQERLGHGDTQYF,TRBV4-3,.,few,TRBJ2-3
TGTGCCACCAGCAAGACTAGCCCTATCTACGAGCAGTACTTC,CATSKTSPIYEQYF,TRBV15,TRBD2,.,TRBJ2-7
TGCAGTGCTAGAGACGGGGCAGGAAGCCTACGAGGGCAGTACTTC,CSARDGAGSLRGQYF,TRBV20-1,.,few,TRBJ2-7
TGTGCCAGCAGCCAGGACAGACCCTCCTACAATGAGCAGTTCTTC,CASSQDRPSYNEQFF,TRBV6-2/TRBV6-3,.,few,TRBJ2-1
TGTGCCACCAGCGCCATCTGGGGTATGAACACTGAAGCTTTCTTT,CATSAIWGMNTEAFF,TRBV15,.,.,TRBJ1-1
TGTGCCAGCAGGGGACTAGCGGGAAGCCCAGATACGCAGTATTTT,CASRGLAGSPDTQYF,TRBV21-1,.,few,TRBJ2-3
TGCAGCGTCCACAGGGGGCCAGGGCAATGGAACACTGAAGCTTTCTTT,CSVHRGPGQWNTEAFF,TRBV29-1,TRBD1,few,TRBJ1-1
TGTGCCATCAGTGACGGACAGGGCCCTTACGAGCAGTACTTC,CAISDGQGPYEQYF,TRBV10-3,TRBD1,few,TRBJ2-7
TGTGCCAGCGGGAACCGGGCCGCGGTCGCGGCTTTCTTT,CASGNRAAVAAFF,TRBV19,.,.,TRBJ1-1
TGTGCCACCAGTGATTTGACAGATTCCAATGAGCAGTTCTTC,CATSDLTDSNEQFF,TRBV24-1,.,.,TRBJ2-1
TGCGCCAGCAGCCAAACAGGGACGGGAAACACTGAAGCTTTCTTT,CASSQTGTGNTEAFF,TRBV4-3,.,.,TRBJ1-1
TGTGCCAGCAGATCAAGGACAGGGGGCTACACTGAAGCTTTCTTT,CASRSRTGGYTEAFF,TRBV12-3/TRBV12-4,TRBD1,few,TRBJ1-1
TGTGCCAGCAGCCAAGGGCCAATAAGATCCTACGAGCAGTACTTC,CASSQGPIRSYEQYF,TRBV3-1,.,.,TRBJ2-7
TGTGCCAGCTCACCACCTCACACCTACGAGCAGTACTTC,CASSPPHTYEQYF,TRBV18,.,few,TRBJ2-7
TGCGCCAGCAGCTTGAGACCGGGACTAGCGGGAAAGATTGGGTATAATGAGCAGTTCTTC,CASSLRPGLAGKIGYNEQFF,TRBV5-1,TRBD2,.,TRBJ2-1
TGTGCCAGCAGCCCCGGGGCTTCCTACGAGCAGTACTTC,CASSPGASYEQYF,TRBV3-1,.,.,TRBJ2-7
TGTGCCTGGGTCAAGACTACGGGACAGTCTTACAATGAGCAGTTCTTC,CAWVKTTGQSYNEQFF,TRBV30,TRBD1,.,TRBJ2-1
TGTGCCAGCACCGTGACAGGTAACTACGAGCAGTACTTC,CASTVTGNYEQYF,TRBV13,.,.,TRBJ2-7
TGTGCCAGCAGCTTCCCGAGCGGAGGTTCCAATGAGCAGTTCTTC,CASSFPSGGSNEQFF,TRBV7-9,.,.,TRBJ2-1
TGTGCCAGCAGTTTTGTAGGAGACAATGAGCAGTTCTTC,CASSFVGDNEQFF,TRBV12-3/TRBV12-4,.,few,TRBJ2-1
TGTGCCACCAGCAGAAACGACGTGGACATTCAGTACTTC,CATSRNDVDIQYF,TRBV15,.,once,TRBJ2-4
TGCGCCAGCAGCGCGGGACTAGTTGCCTACAATGAGCAGTTCTTC,CASSAGLVAYNEQFF,TRBV4-3,TRBD2,few,TRBJ2-1
TGCGCCAGCAGCTTGGGAAGCGGCGGGGCGGAGACCCAGTACTTC,CASSLGSGGAETQYF,TRBV5-1,.,few,TRBJ2-5
TGTGCCAGCAGTCCGGGACTAGCGAGGGGCCAAGAGACCCAGTACTTC,CASSPGLARGQETQYF,TRBV12-3/TRBV12-4,TRBD2,few,TRBJ2-5
TGTGCCTGGACTAGCGGGGGCAACGAGCAGTACTTC,CAWTSGGNEQYF,TRBV30,TRBD2,.,TRBJ2-7
TGTGCCAGCAGCCAAGACAGGGACTCACCCCTCCACTTT,CASSQDRDSPLHF,TRBV13,TRBD1,.,TRBJ1-6
TGTGCCAGCAGTTACTCTGGGACAGGTGACTTTGGGCAGTACTTC,CASSYSGTGDFGQYF,TRBV6-5,TRBD1,few,TRBJ2-7
TGTGCCATCAGTGAGACCACAGGGCTGGAGACCCAGTACTTC,CAISETTGLETQYF,TRBV10-3,.,.,TRBJ2-5
TGTGCCAGCAGTTTCAGTCCGGGGCGGGGTGGCTACACCTTC,CASSFSPGRGGYTF,TRBV27,.,.,TRBJ1-2
TGTGCCAGCAGCTCTCACCGGGACAGGGGGCCCAACGAGCAGTACTTC,CASSSHRDRGPNEQYF,TRBV11-2,TRBD1,.,TRBJ2-7
TGTGCCAGCAGTTTATCGAGAGGGACTAACTATGGCTACACCTTC,CASSLSRGTNYGYTF,TRBV27,.,.,TRBJ1-2
TGTGCCAGCAGCGATACAGGAAAGCAAAACACCGGGGAGCTGTTTTTT,CASSDTGKQNTGELFF,TRBV9,.,once,TRBJ2-2
TGTGCCATCAGTGGCCACAATGAGCAGTTCTTC,CAISGHNEQFF,TRBV10-3,.,.,TRBJ2-1
TGCAGCGTTGAACCACGAAAAGGGGACGGCGCTAACTATGGCTACACCTTC,CSVEPRKGDGANYGYTF,TRBV29-1,.,few,TRBJ1-2
TGTGCCATCAGTGAGTCGAAGCTCAGGGGAGGCAATCAGCCCCAGCATTTT,CAISESKLRGGNQPQHF,TRBV10-3,.,.,TRBJ1-5